This is a list of T cell receptor beta chains from one sample in a study of blood T cell repertoires in COVID-19. Libraries were prepared by immunoSEQ multiplex PCR; TCRdb keeps only in-frame clonotypes and omits some of them. The sample comprises around 280,000 clones, 75% to 90% of which are singletons, and about 2.2% rests with the top ten. Sequencing used peripheral blood. The receptors shown here come from a woman aged 50 to 65 who had recovered from COVID-19. The CDR3 runs from the conserved cysteine through the conserved F or W.

V gene	CDR3 length	J gene	CDR3 protein
TRBV19	14	TRBJ2-7	CASSIGDLGYEQYF
TRBV7-9	18	TRBJ1-5	CASSLALGASNSNQPQHF
TRBV6-5	10	TRBJ2-5	CATRQETQYF
TRBV4-1	16	TRBJ2-1	CASSQVNGGTYNEQFF
TRBV7-7	16	TRBJ2-5	CASSLGGLAGRETQYF
TRBV4-3	16	TRBJ1-2	CASSLILGTGGGGYTF
TRBV6-2/TRBV6-3	13	TRBJ1-5	CASSYGHYQPQHF
TRBV3-1/TRBV3-2	15	TRBJ1-4	CASSTRQGGNEKLFF
TRBV4-3	16	TRBJ2-1	CASSRVSGQGYNEQFF
TRBV7-9	12	TRBJ2-3	CASSISGDTQYF
TRBV18	16	TRBJ1-1	CASSPLAQGENTEAFF
TRBV3-1/TRBV3-2	14	TRBJ1-1	CASSPGHQNTEAFF
TRBV5-1	14	TRBJ1-4	CASSLGTGLEKLFF
TRBV14	13	TRBJ1-1	CASSLGGRTEAFF
TRBV6-5	13	TRBJ1-1	CASRQGKNTEAFF
TRBV7-2	14	TRBJ2-7	CASSLVGHPYEQYF
TRBV5-5	13	TRBJ1-2	CASSTGDNYGYTF
TRBV7-6	16	TRBJ2-2	CASSSRAGGGTGELFF
TRBV6-5	15	TRBJ1-4	CASSPPGWLGEKLFF
TRBV19	12	TRBJ1-5	CASSITNQPQHF
TRBV5-5	18	TRBJ1-3	CASSLLYRDRVSGNTIYF
TRBV28	13	TRBJ1-2	CASRQGWDYGYTF
TRBV5-5	16	TRBJ2-7	CASSLQPGQDRIEQYF
TRBV5-1	13	TRBJ1-2	CASSWGQGYGYTF
TRBV10-1	13	TRBJ2-7	CAPGEDRGHEQYF
TRBV3-1/TRBV3-2	14	TRBJ1-3	CASSRGANRNTIYF
TRBV5-6	16	TRBJ1-2	CASSLVAGRTNYGYTF
TRBV5-6	14	TRBJ2-7	CASSLRQGSYEQYF
TRBV3-1/TRBV3-2	13	TRBJ2-1	CASSYRDIPPRFF
TRBV11-2	15	TRBJ1-2	CASSRPGVTNYGYTF
TRBV6-1	15	TRBJ2-2	CASSEPPGEGGELFF
TRBV10-1	15	TRBJ1-1	CASTTTGGANTEAFF
TRBV3-1/TRBV3-2	15	TRBJ1-1	CASRQAAGGFTEAFF
TRBV7-2	15	TRBJ1-2	CASSFMDSFNYGYTF
TRBV6-6	15	TRBJ2-3	CASSSGISSTDTQYF
TRBV19	14	TRBJ1-6	CASSLTTAYSPLHF
TRBV3-1/TRBV3-2	17	TRBJ2-1	CASSLNIGGAFYNEQFF
TRBV5-6	16	TRBJ2-2	CASSDSQRPNTGELFF
TRBV10-3	14	TRBJ1-1	CAIRSQGLNTEAFF
TRBV7-3	15	TRBJ2-1	CASSFSSGTDNEQFF
TRBV19	15	TRBJ2-1	CASSAPSGRARSQFF
TRBV3-1/TRBV3-2	17	TRBJ2-1	CASSPLGFGRTYNEQFF
TRBV7-2	14	TRBJ1-3	CASSPTGGGNTIYF
TRBV7-8	20	TRBJ1-1	CASSLAVRQGARRGNTEAFF
TRBV5-4	14	TRBJ1-5	CASSRRGSNQPQHF
TRBV19	13	TRBJ2-7	CASKARSSYEQYF
TRBV5-4	15	TRBJ2-4	CASSLGAGAKNIQYF
TRBV6-5	15	TRBJ2-7	CASSYDVGGGYEQYF
TRBV7-2	15	TRBJ2-1	CASSSGLAAYNEQFF
TRBV19	16	TRBJ1-1	CASSPQHLTGNTEAFF
TRBV6-5	13	TRBJ1-2	CAVRQGGNYGYTF
TRBV4-3	13	TRBJ1-6	CASSPNLDNPLHF
TRBV6-2/TRBV6-3	15	TRBJ2-1	CASSYREYIYNEQFF
TRBV20-1	15	TRBJ2-3	CSASELAGLTDTQYF
TRBV6-5	15	TRBJ1-2	CASSYEQASVGGYTF